This T cell receptor beta chain was observed in a study of blood T cell repertoires in COVID-19. The wider study: Acute-phase and convalescent COVID-19 samples originated in the United States, Italy and Spain.

This CDR3 has 16 residues. In germline, CDR1 is SGHRS, CDR2 YFSETQ. Sequencing was performed with immunoSEQ multiplex PCR; in TCRdb, only in-frame clones are kept and a portion is missing. The table has 150,000 to 200,000 clones, about 87% seen once; the top ten hold around a quarter. This clone was seen a single time. A read error may produce the germline difference seen at one junction end. Sequencing used peripheral blood. The origin of this receptor is a man aged 55 to 70 with acute or convalescent COVID-19. The chain couples TRBV5-1 to TRBJ2-1; the match to TRBD2 covers 13 bases. The CDR3 loop reads CASSSGTSGTYNGQFF. The CDR3 DNA reads as TGCGCCAGCAGCTCCGGGACTAGCGGGACATACAATGGGCAGTTCTTC.